This T cell receptor beta chain was retrieved from a study of blood T cell repertoires in COVID-19. Background on the study: From the United States, Italy and Spain came samples of acute and convalescent COVID-19.

V dropped 3 bases and J dropped 10 bases, with 13 bases sitting between them. Germline-derived CDR1 and CDR2 are WNHNN and SYGVQD (reference sequence). CDR3 length equals 13 residues. Using immunoSEQ multiplex PCR, the repertoire was profiled, and TCRdb retains in-frame clones only, with some absent. The sample includes about 80,000 clones, 82% seen only once; the top ten take under 35%. The rearrangement links TRBV10-1 to TRBJ2-1; no reliable D call. The clonotype originates from a human donor in a cohort sampled during active COVID-19. Sequenced: peripheral blood. CDR3 region: CASSDPDIGEQFF. The CDR3 nucleotides read TGCGCCAGCAGTGACCCCGACATTGGCGAGCAGTTCTTC.